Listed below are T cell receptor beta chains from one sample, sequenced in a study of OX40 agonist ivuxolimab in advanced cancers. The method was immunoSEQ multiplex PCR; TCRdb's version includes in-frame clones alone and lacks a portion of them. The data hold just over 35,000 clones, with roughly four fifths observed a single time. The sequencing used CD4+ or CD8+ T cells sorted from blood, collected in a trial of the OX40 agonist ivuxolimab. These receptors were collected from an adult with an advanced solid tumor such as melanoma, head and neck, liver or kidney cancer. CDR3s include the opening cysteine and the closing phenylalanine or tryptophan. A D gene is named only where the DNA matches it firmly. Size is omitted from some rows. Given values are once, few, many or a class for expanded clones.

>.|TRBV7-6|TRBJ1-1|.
TGTGCCAGCAGTACGGGAGTGAACACTGAAGCTTTCTTT
CASSTGVNTEAFF
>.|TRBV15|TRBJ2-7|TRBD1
TGTGCCACCAGACCACAGGGGGTGTACGAGCAGTACTTC
CATRPQGVYEQYF
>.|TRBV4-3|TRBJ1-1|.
TGCGCCAGCAGCCAAGATAACAGTTTGAACACTGAAGCTTTCTTT
CASSQDNSLNTEAFF
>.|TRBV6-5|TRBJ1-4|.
TGTGCCAGCGGGTGGATTCGTGAAAAACTGTTTTTT
CASGWIREKLFF
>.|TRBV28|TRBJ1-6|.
TGTGCCAGCAGTTTAAATGTAGGGGGGGGAAATTCACCCCTCCACTTT
CASSLNVGGGNSPLHF
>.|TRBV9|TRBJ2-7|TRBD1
TGTGCCAGCACCGAGACAGGGAGCTCCTACGAGCAGTACTTC
CASTETGSSYEQYF
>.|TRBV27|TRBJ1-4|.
TGTGCCAGCAGTTTAGTTATCGCGGGCTCGGCATGGAAACTGTTTTTT
CASSLVIAGSAWKLFF
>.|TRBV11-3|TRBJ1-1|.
TGTGCCAGCAGCGCTAGGGGGGAGGAATACACTGAAGCTTTCTTT
CASSARGEEYTEAFF
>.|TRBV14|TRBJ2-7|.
TGTGCCAGCAGCCAAGATGGTTACGAGCAGTACTTC
CASSQDGYEQYF
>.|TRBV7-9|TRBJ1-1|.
TGTGCCAGCAGCTTAAGGACGGATAACACTGAAGCTTTCTTT
CASSLRTDNTEAFF
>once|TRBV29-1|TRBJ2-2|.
TGCAGCGTTGCTGGGGCGGGCACCGGGGAGCTGTTTTTT
CSVAGAGTGELFF
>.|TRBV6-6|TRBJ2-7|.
TGTGCCAGCAGGCCCGATGGGTCCTACGAGCAGTACTTC
CASRPDGSYEQYF
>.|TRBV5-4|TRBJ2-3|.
TGTGCCAGCAGCATCGACCCTGGGACAGATACGCAGTATTTT
CASSIDPGTDTQYF
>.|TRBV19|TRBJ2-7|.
TGTGCCAGTAGAAGGGGTGGGGAGCAGTACTTC
CASRRGGEQYF
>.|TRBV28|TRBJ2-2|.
TGTGCCAGCAGTCAAATTACCGCCGGGGAGCTGTTTTTT
CASSQITAGELFF
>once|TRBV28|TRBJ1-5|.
TGTGCCAGCAGTTTTGTTCAGCCCCAGCATTTT
CASSFVQPQHF
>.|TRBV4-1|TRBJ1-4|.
TGCGCCAGCAGCCACCCCAGGGAGGGCCCTAATGAAAAACTGTTTTTT
CASSHPREGPNEKLFF
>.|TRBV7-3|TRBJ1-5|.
TGTGCCAGCAAAAAAGGCAGGGCGGACCAGCCCCAGCATTTT
CASKKGRADQPQHF
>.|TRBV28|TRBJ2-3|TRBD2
TGTGCCTGGGGGGGTCCGCAGTATTTT
CAWGGPQYF